This T cell receptor (beta chain) was sequenced for a study of blood T cells in healthy people across ages. The use of a sample-barcoded 5' primer and a J-beta primer mix characterized a second PCR of 7 to 11 cycles. TCRdb called the 5' RACE reads again in MiXCR, with one record for every CDR3 protein. The table records around 1,100,000 distinct CDR3 sequences, roughly two fifths of them present only once. The CDR3 consists of 14 residues. V was cut by 3 bases and J by 5 bases, with 11 bases left in between. Donation came from healthy Caucasian individuals in Russia who were aged roughly 6 to 100. The chain is built from TRBV12-3 or TRBV12-4 and TRBJ2-1; D perhaps matches TRBD2 (6 bases). Sequencing input: blood. This TCR was recovered from a man aged 18 to 30 in good health. CDR3 amino acids: CASSFRRGHNEQFF. The CDR3 DNA follows: TGTGCCAGCAGTTTTAGGCGGGGACACAATGAGCAGTTCTTC.